This T cell receptor beta chain was identified during a study of T cell responses to AZD1222 COVID-19 vaccine. Only a few counts were recorded for this clone. Its antigen is unknown. General study points: Donors skewed white British and female; clonal diversity was possibly underestimated. Seropositive AZD1222 recipients at baseline numbered only five to seven.

The CDR3 consists of 13 residues. Trimming took 3 bases from V and 6 from J, leaving 8 bases between them. Libraries were prepared by immunoSEQ multiplex PCR; TCRdb keeps only in-frame clonotypes and omits some of them. This sample yields under 150,000 clones, of which less than 90% are seen a single time; roughly 8% belongs to the top ten. The source was peripheral blood, collected on day 0 of AZD1222 vaccination. The chain is built from TRBV12-3 or TRBV12-4 and TRBJ2-2; D unresolved. This TCR was recovered from an adult in good health. The CDR3 here is CASSFRVSGELFF. CDR3 nucleotide sequence: TGTGCCAGCAGTTTTAGGGTCTCCGGGGAGCTGTTTTTT.